The 25 T cell receptor beta chains given below trace back to one sample, sequenced in a study of T-cell reconstitution after alpha-beta-depleted transplantation in children. Library preparation (for TCRbeta) was performed with unique molecular identifiers. Via MiXCR, TCRdb re-called the PCR reads, giving one row per CDR3 protein. The data show 300,000 or so distinct CDR3 sequences, around 25% seen once. The sequencing here drew on PBMCs, mostly from graft donor cells, taken 180 days after TCRalphabeta/CD19-depleted stem cell transplant. Receptors were obtained from a male patient younger than 18 who had a stem cell transplant for acute lymphoblastic leukemia, so the T cells may come from the graft donor.

This clonotype showed up many times. This chain connects TRBV5-1 to TRBJ1-1, with unresolved D. Germline CDR1 SGHRS, CDR2 YFSETQ. The CDR3 is 13 amino acids. The V end lost 1 base, the J end lost 7 bases, and 11 bases lay between the germline ends. The CDR3 coding sequence is TGCGCCAGCAGCTTGACTATTCAAGTTGAAGCTTTCTTT. It yields the protein CASSLTIQVEAFF.

This sequence joins TRBV6-2 or TRBV6-3 and TRBJ2-7; the match to TRBD1 covers 7 bases. Trimming cost V 2 bases and J 2 bases; bases outside gene matches: 15. Germline V gene lookup returns CDR1 MNHEY and CDR2 SVGEGT. This CDR3 is 18 amino acids long. CDR3 nucleotides: TGTGCCAGCAGTTACGGATGGTGGACAGGCACCAAGCCCTACGAGCAGTACTTC. This codes for CASSYGWWTGTKPYEQYF.

This clonotype occurred many times. The V call is TRBV29-1, the J call TRBJ1-2; TRBD1 matches at 8 bases. The V gene end was trimmed by 6 bases and the J gene end by 0 bases; junction bases not matched to a gene: 3. Per germline, CDR1 SQVTM and CDR2 ANQGSEA. The CDR3 runs to 13 residues. CDR3 protein: CSVLDRANYGYTF. In DNA, the CDR3 is TGCAGCGTCTTGGACAGGGCTAACTATGGCTACACCTTC.

This clonotype showed up just a few times. DNA of the CDR3: TGTGCCAGCAGCACTACAGGGGGCTCCTACGAGCAGTACTTC. Translation gives CASSTTGGSYEQYF. The chain combines TRBV7-9 with TRBJ2-7, with TRBD1 matching over 8 bases. V was pared by 5 bases and J by 0 bases, with 3 bases of the junction left unmatched. Germline lookup yields CDR1 SEHNR and CDR2 FQNEAQ (reference sequence). The CDR3 is 14 amino acids.

This sequence joins TRBV7-9 and TRBJ1-2; D is undetermined. Germline lookup yields CDR1 SEHNR and CDR2 FQNEAQ (reference sequence). The CDR3 length is 11 residues. V gave up 5 bases and J gave up 5 bases, with 6 bases separating them. CDR3 amino acids: CASSGGYGYTF. In DNA, the CDR3 is TGTGCCAGCAGCGGAGGGTATGGCTACACCTTC.

The table lists this clonotype with a few counts. The chain combines TRBV3-1 with TRBJ2-1; no reliable D call. CDR1 LGHDT and CDR2 YNNKEL come from the germline V gene (reference sequence). Trimming removed 1 base at V and 9 bases at J, with 4 bases between. This CDR3 is built from 11 residues. CDR3: CASSQGVEQFF. CDR3 nucleotide sequence: TGTGCCAGCAGCCAAGGGGTTGAGCAGTTCTTC.

In its sample, this clonotype was seen a few times. The V gene is TRBV25-1, the J gene TRBJ1-5; possibly TRBD1 for D (6 bases). Germline CDR1 and CDR2: MGHDK and SYGVNS. The V gene lost 3 bases and the J gene lost 2 bases, with 11 bases spanning the gap. The CDR3 consists of 15 residues. The CDR3 nucleotides read TGTGCCAGCAGTGACCCCCGACAGGGCAATCAGCCCCAGCATTTT. The encoded protein is CASSDPRQGNQPQHF. The full variable domain, in which reference TRBV25-1 and TRBJ1-5 provide the parts outside the CDR3, is EADIYQTPRYLVIGTGKKITLECSQTMGHDKMYWYQQDPGMELHLIHYSYGVNSTEKGDLSSESTVSRIRTEHFPLTLESARPSHTSQYLCASSDPRQGNQPQHFGDGTRLSIL.

A few counts support this clonotype. V usage is TRBV29-1 and J usage is TRBJ2-7, with TRBD1 matching over 9 bases. The CDR3 length is 14 residues. The V gene's germline CDR1 is SQVTM and CDR2 ANQGSEA. J gave up 12 bases and V 4 bases, and 16 bases lay outside the gene matches. The CDR3 bases are TGCAGCGTTGGTATTATGGGTGGACAGGGGATACGGTACTTC. It codes for CSVGIMGGQGIRYF.

This chain uses TRBV5-1 with TRBJ2-7; 7 bases are shared with TRBD1. CDR3 length: 15 residues. The ends lost 5 bases at V and 2 bases at J; junction bases unmatched: 10. Germline V gene data show CDR1 as SGHRS and CDR2 as YFSETQ. For the CDR3, the DNA is TGCGCCAGCAGGGACGAGACAGGGAATCCCTACGAGCAGTACTTC. Translation: CASRDETGNPYEQYF.

This clonotype occurred a few times. This sequence joins TRBV2 and TRBJ2-3, with D tentatively TRBD1 (5 bases). CDR3 size: 14 residues. Between the trimmed V and J ends, which lost 9 bases and 0 bases, there was a span of 13 bases. Germline V gene data show CDR1 as SNHLY and CDR2 as FYNNEI. Written as DNA, the CDR3 is TGTGCCAGGGGGCAAACAGCGAGCACAGATACGCAGTATTTT. Translating it yields CARGQTASTDTQYF.

This clonotype was counted many times. This chain links TRBV12-3 or TRBV12-4 with TRBJ1-1; D gene unclear. The CDR3 totals 16 residues. The V and J ends lost 2 bases and 1 base respectively, with 14 bases between them. This CDR3 reads CASSLTHTSPNTEAFF. The DNA for the CDR3 is TGTGCCAGCAGTTTAACGCACACTTCCCCGAACACTGAAGCTTTCTTT.

This clonotype was recorded a few times. The chain uses TRBV7-8 and TRBJ2-3; the D is unclear. Deletions cut 3 bases from V and 0 bases from J, with 16 bases between. The CDR3 loop spans 17 amino acids. CDR1 and CDR2 from the germline V gene are SGHVS and FQNEAQ. CDR3 residues: CASSFHAVSPSTDTQYF. CDR3 coding DNA: TGTGCCAGCAGCTTTCACGCGGTTTCTCCTAGCACAGATACGCAGTATTTT.

J is TRBJ2-2 and V is TRBV3-1; 12 positions agree with TRBD2. The CDR3 loop spans 17 amino acids. CDR1 and CDR2 (germline): LGHDT, YNNKEL (reference sequence). Losses at the gene ends were 1 base for V and 5 bases for J; bases not matched to a gene: 5. CDR3 residues: CASSQGGTSGFTGELFF. In DNA form, the CDR3 reads TGTGCCAGCAGCCAAGGAGGGACTAGCGGGTTTACCGGGGAGCTGTTTTTT. Full variable domain (missing parts from reference TRBV3-1 and TRBJ2-2): DTAVSQTPKYLVTQMGNDKSIKCEQNLGHDTMYWYKQDSKKFLKIMFSYNNKELIINETVPNRFSPKSPDKAHLNLHINSLELGDSAVYFCASSQGGTSGFTGELFFGEGSRLTVL.

The gene calls are TRBV7-2 and TRBJ2-3; a possible D gene is TRBD2 (5 bases). V lost 5 bases to trimming and J lost 6 bases, with 21 bases between them. The CDR3 covers 16 residues. CDR1 and CDR2 (germline): SGHTA, FQGNSA. This chain's CDR3 is CASSPAARARADTQYF. Written as DNA, the CDR3 is TGTGCCAGCAGCCCGGCCGCGCGGGCAAGGGCGGATACGCAGTATTTT.

V is TRBV6-2 or TRBV6-3 and J is TRBJ2-7; a possible D gene is TRBD1 (6 bases). There are 14 residues in the CDR3. Per the germline V gene, CDR1 is MNHEY and CDR2 is SVGEGT. Trimming removed 2 bases at V and 1 base at J, with 9 bases between. CDR3 nucleotide sequence: TGTGCCAGCAGTTACCAGGGGAAATCCTACGAGCAGTACTTC. Protein sequence: CASSYQGKSYEQYF.

This clonotype appeared once. One junction end disagrees with the germline gene, perhaps due to a read error. The CDR3 region has the DNA TGCTGTGCTAGCCTTATTACCGGGACCAGAATTCCGCTGAAAGAGACCCAGTACTTC. It specifies CCASLITGTRIPLKETQYF. The rearrangement joins TRBV20-1 to TRBJ2-5; TRBD1 or TRBD2 may be the D gene (5 bases each). The CDR3 covers 19 residues. Germline assignment: CDR1 DFQATT and CDR2 SNEGSKA (reference sequence).

This clonotype was counted a few times. The V gene is TRBV7-9, the J gene TRBJ1-2; 9 nucleotides match TRBD1. The CDR3 has 15 amino acids. CDR1 and CDR2 from the germline V gene are SEHNR and FQNEAQ (reference sequence). The V and J ends lost 0 bases and 8 bases, in that order; junction bases with no gene match: 7. The CDR3 DNA is TGTGCCAGCAGCTTAGCGATACAGGGGGCGGAGGGCTACACCTTC. It encodes CASSLAIQGAEGYTF.

This clonotype was seen at least ten times. The chain is built from TRBV7-6 and TRBJ1-4; the D is unclear. The germline V gene encodes CDR1 SGHVS and CDR2 FNYEAQ. With 5 bases removed from V and 8 bases from J, the gap between germline ends came to 18 bases. The CDR3 totals 15 residues. As DNA, the CDR3 is TGTGCCAGCAGCCCCGGGAGAGGAGTAAGGGAAAAACTGTTTTTT. As protein: CASSPGRGVREKLFF.

The rearrangement joins TRBV20-1 to TRBJ2-7; TRBD2 matches 11 bases. The V segment lost 1 base and the J segment 6 bases; nucleotides outside the gene matches: 5. CDR3 size: 14 residues. Germline CDR1 DFQATT, CDR2 SNEGSKA (reference sequence). CDR3 nucleotides: TGCAGTGCTAGAGGACTAGCGGGAAATGGCGAGCAGTACTTC. This translates into CSARGLAGNGEQYF.

The rearrangement links TRBV20-1 to TRBJ2-5; TRBD2 matches at 7 bases. Looked up from germline, CDR1 is DFQATT and CDR2 is SNEGSKA (reference sequence). The CDR3 is 14 residues long. Trimming removed 2 bases from V and 4 bases from J; junction bases left unmatched: 7. CDR3 sequence (DNA): TGCAGTGCTAGATACAGGCGGGGGAGAGAGACCCAGTACTTC. This codes for CSARYRRGRETQYF.

This clonotype was counted a few times. The chain joins TRBV5-1 to TRBJ1-1; no clear D. This CDR3 spans 15 amino acids. Deletions cut 0 bases from V and 2 bases from J, with 11 bases between. Germline CDR1 and CDR2: SGHRS and YFSETQ. The CDR3 DNA follows: TGCGCCAGCAGCTTGGGTCAGTTGGGAAACACTGAAGCTTTCTTT. Amino acids: CASSLGQLGNTEAFF.

The chain is built from TRBV7-7 and TRBJ2-2; tentatively, D is TRBD1 (6 bases). This CDR3 is 15 amino acids long. The germline gives CDR1 SSHAT, CDR2 FNYEAQ (reference sequence). V gave up 3 bases and J gave up 8 bases, with 16 bases separating them. The CDR3 here is CASSFGPGQAGELFF. CDR3 in DNA: TGTGCCAGCAGCTTCGGTCCGGGACAAGCAGGGGAGCTGTTTTTT.

The V gene is TRBV5-5, the J gene TRBJ2-7; D gene uncertain. CDR3 length equals 14 residues. Trimming removed 4 bases from V and 0 bases from J, with 11 bases in between. The V gene's germline CDR1 is SGHKS and CDR2 YYEKEE (reference sequence). The CDR3 loop reads CASSPPRLSYEQYF. The CDR3 DNA reads as TGTGCCAGCAGCCCCCCGCGTCTCTCCTACGAGCAGTACTTC. The variable domain in full, completed from reference TRBV5-5 and TRBJ2-7, reads DAGVTQSPTHLIKTRGQQVTLRCSPISGHKSVSWYQQVLGQGPQFIFQYYEKEERGRGNFPDRFSARQFPNYSSELNVNALLLGDSALYLCASSPPRLSYEQYFGPGTRLTVT.

The chain joins TRBV10-2 to TRBJ2-3; 9 bases align to TRBD1. This CDR3 comprises 16 residues. Germline V gives CDR1 WSHSY, CDR2 SAAADI. V lost 4 bases, J lost 9 bases, and 14 bases stayed unmatched. CDR3 loop: CASSGNYRGRRETQYF. The CDR3 nucleotides are TGCGCCAGCAGTGGGAATTACAGGGGGCGGAGAGAAACGCAGTATTTT.

This clonotype has only a few counts. The rearrangement links TRBV9 to TRBJ2-1; D uncertain. Germline V CDR1 and CDR2: SGDLS, YYNGEE. This CDR3 is 12 amino acids long. V was shortened by 0 bases and J by 10 bases, with 8 bases between the two germline ends. CDR3 sequence reads: CASSVEPQEQFF. CDR3 DNA: TGTGCCAGCAGCGTAGAGCCCCAAGAGCAGTTCTTC.